A selection of T cell receptor beta chains follows, all from one sample in a study of shared clonotypes between healthy human individuals. Method: immunoSEQ multiplex PCR; TCRdb's copy keeps in-frame clones and lacks some. The top ten clones hold 10% of a sample with a few hundred thousand clones, approximately 79% of them seen once. Sequenced sample: memory CD4+ T cells sorted from blood. The receptors shown here come from a man under 40 in good health. Both conserved end residues are part of each CDR3. D genes are given only for firm matches. Clone size is given for some rows only: seen once, a few or many times, or a class if the clone is expanded.

TRBJ1-2 TRBV7-8 . . CASSLMAGANYGYTF TGTGCCAGCAGCTTAATGGCGGGTGCTAACTATGGCTACACCTTC
TRBJ2-5 TRBV7-2 . few CASSLVSRGGETQYF TGTGCCAGCAGCTTAGTGTCGCGGGGAGGAGAGACCCAGTACTTC
TRBJ2-3 TRBV9 TRBD2 . CASSARLAGTDTQYF TGTGCCAGCAGCGCCAGACTAGCGGGCACAGATACGCAGTATTTT
TRBJ2-5 TRBV5-1 TRBD2 . CASSLGAGGRETQYF TGCGCCAGCAGCTTGGGCGCGGGCGGGAGGGAGACCCAGTACTTC
TRBJ2-2 TRBV27 TRBD1 . CATLTGVNTGELFF TGTGCCACCCTCACAGGGGTCAACACCGGGGAGCTGTTTTTT
TRBJ2-7 TRBV14 . . CASSQQLRSREQYF TGTGCCAGCAGCCAACAACTACGGTCTAGGGAGCAGTACTTC
TRBJ1-4 TRBV10-2 TRBD1 . CASIGQAGEKLFF TGCGCCAGCATCGGACAGGCCGGAGAAAAACTGTTTTTT
TRBJ2-7 TRBV10-2 . . CASKTPSSYEQYF TGCGCCAGTAAAACCCCTAGCTCCTACGAGCAGTACTTC
TRBJ2-5 TRBV10-3 . . CAISGDSDQETQYF TGTGCCATCAGTGGAGACAGTGACCAAGAGACCCAGTACTTC
TRBJ2-1 TRBV19 TRBD2 . CASSLLAGGIYNEQFF TGTGCCAGTAGCCTCTTAGCGGGAGGGATCTACAATGAGCAGTTCTTC
TRBJ2-2 TRBV14 TRBD2 . CASSQSGLAGGGELFF TGTGCCAGCAGCCAATCCGGACTAGCGGGAGGTGGGGAGCTGTTTTTT
TRBJ2-1 TRBV2 . few CASSDQSGNEQFF TGTGCCAGCAGTGATCAATCCGGCAATGAGCAGTTCTTC
TRBJ1-5 TRBV7-2 . . CASSLSGYQPQHF TGTGCCAGCAGCTTATCGGGCTATCAGCCCCAGCATTTT
TRBJ1-1 TRBV5-1 . . CASSYQGPGTEAFF TGCGCCAGCAGCTACCAAGGGCCGGGGACTGAAGCTTTCTTT
TRBJ2-7 TRBV2 . . CASSEDRPAGGTYEQYF TGTGCCAGCAGTGAAGACCGTCCGGCAGGGGGGACCTACGAGCAGTACTTC
TRBJ2-1 TRBV19 . . CASSISGPALGNEQFF TGTGCCAGTAGTATTTCTGGCCCGGCACTTGGCAATGAGCAGTTCTTC
TRBJ1-5 TRBV19 . few CASSRSGQANQPQHF TGTGCCAGTAGTAGGTCTGGACAAGCCAATCAGCCCCAGCATTTT
TRBJ1-1 TRBV7-8 TRBD1 many CASSVTPGQGARFTEAFF TGTGCCAGCAGCGTCACTCCGGGACAGGGGGCCCGGTTCACTGAAGCTTTCTTT
TRBJ2-3 TRBV9 TRBD2 . CASSVDAGVEADTQYF TGTGCCAGCAGCGTAGACGCGGGAGTGGAGGCAGATACGCAGTATTTT
TRBJ2-6 TRBV19 TRBD1 . CASRGQGVLSGANVLTF TGTGCCAGTCGAGGACAGGGGGTACTTTCTGGGGCCAACGTCCTGACTTTC
TRBJ2-5 TRBV11-2 TRBD2 . CASSSHWGASGSEETQYF TGTGCCAGCAGCTCTCACTGGGGGGCTAGCGGGAGTGAGGAGACCCAGTACTTC
TRBJ2-5 TRBV6-6 TRBD1 . CASSLWTGAETQYF TGTGCCAGCAGTTTATGGACAGGGGCGGAGACCCAGTACTTC
TRBJ2-1 TRBV5-1 . . CASSADTPYNEQFF TGCGCCAGCAGCGCGGACACTCCCTACAATGAGCAGTTCTTC
TRBJ1-4 TRBV5-4 . few CASSLRARGDEKLFF TGTGCCAGCAGCTTGAGGGCCCGAGGGGATGAAAAACTGTTTTTT
TRBJ1-2 TRBV29-1 . . CSVTFDRVGGYTF TGCAGCGTAACCTTCGATAGGGTCGGTGGCTACACCTTC
TRBJ2-1 TRBV30 . once CAWSAEFANEQFF TGTGCCTGGAGTGCTGAGTTTGCAAATGAGCAGTTCTTC
TRBJ2-7 TRBV11-2 TRBD1 . CASSPQGVSYEQYF TGTGCCAGCAGCCCACAGGGGGTCTCCTACGAGCAGTACTTC
TRBJ2-7 TRBV2 TRBD1 . CASRGDRGPKYF TGTGCCAGCAGGGGGGACAGGGGGCCCAAGTACTTC
TRBJ2-6 TRBV19 TRBD1 few CASSIGSTGGRGANVLTF TGTGCCAGTAGTATCGGTTCGACAGGGGGCCGGGGGGCCAACGTCCTGACTTTC
TRBJ1-6 TRBV30 . . CAWSTHQSPLHF TGTGCCTGGAGTACACATCAATCACCCCTCCACTTT
TRBJ1-2 TRBV5-4 TRBD1 . CASSLQGGGYGYTF TGTGCCAGCAGCTTGCAGGGGGGTGGATATGGCTACACCTTC
TRBJ2-1 TRBV6-5 TRBD2 . CASSYSGRSYNEQFF TGTGCCAGCAGTTACAGCGGGAGGTCCTACAATGAGCAGTTCTTC
TRBJ2-6 TRBV5-1 TRBD2 few CASSDRLAGGLDSGANVLTF TGCGCCAGCAGCGACAGACTAGCGGGAGGACTGGACTCTGGGGCCAACGTCCTGACTTTC
TRBJ2-7 TRBV7-9 TRBD1 . CASSQSTGGLITYEQYF TGTGCCAGCAGCCAGAGCACAGGGGGTCTCATAACCTACGAGCAGTACTTC
TRBJ2-3 TRBV7-8 TRBD2 many CASSGEGTSGRPQYF TGTGCCAGCAGCGGGGAAGGGACTAGCGGGAGGCCGCAGTATTTT
TRBJ2-5 TRBV2 . . CASRWTEGQETQYF TGTGCCAGCAGATGGACAGAAGGTCAAGAGACCCAGTACTTC
TRBJ2-3 TRBV4-3 TRBD2 . CASSQKAGLEGDTQYF TGCGCCAGCAGCCAAAAAGCGGGGTTGGAGGGAGATACGCAGTATTTT
TRBJ2-3 TRBV12-5 TRBD2 . CASGLVTSGRGTDTQYF TGTGCTAGTGGTTTGGTTACTAGCGGGAGGGGCACAGATACGCAGTATTTT
TRBJ2-5 TRBV2 . . CASSGDQETQYF TGTGCCAGCAGTGGGGACCAAGAGACCCAGTACTTC
TRBJ2-7 TRBV10-1 TRBD2 . CASSPTSGNSYEQYF TGCGCCAGCAGTCCGACTAGCGGAAATTCCTACGAGCAGTACTTC
TRBJ2-5 TRBV2 TRBD1 once CASSMGQAETQYF TGTGCCAGCAGTATGGGACAGGCAGAGACCCAGTACTTC
TRBJ2-1 TRBV5-1 TRBD1 . CASSLGGTGRDEQFF TGCGCCAGCAGCTTGGGTGGGACAGGGCGCGATGAGCAGTTCTTC
TRBJ2-7 TRBV5-5 TRBD1 . CASSLGPGQGARKQYF TGTGCCAGCAGCCTTGGTCCCGGACAGGGGGCGCGGAAGCAGTACTTC